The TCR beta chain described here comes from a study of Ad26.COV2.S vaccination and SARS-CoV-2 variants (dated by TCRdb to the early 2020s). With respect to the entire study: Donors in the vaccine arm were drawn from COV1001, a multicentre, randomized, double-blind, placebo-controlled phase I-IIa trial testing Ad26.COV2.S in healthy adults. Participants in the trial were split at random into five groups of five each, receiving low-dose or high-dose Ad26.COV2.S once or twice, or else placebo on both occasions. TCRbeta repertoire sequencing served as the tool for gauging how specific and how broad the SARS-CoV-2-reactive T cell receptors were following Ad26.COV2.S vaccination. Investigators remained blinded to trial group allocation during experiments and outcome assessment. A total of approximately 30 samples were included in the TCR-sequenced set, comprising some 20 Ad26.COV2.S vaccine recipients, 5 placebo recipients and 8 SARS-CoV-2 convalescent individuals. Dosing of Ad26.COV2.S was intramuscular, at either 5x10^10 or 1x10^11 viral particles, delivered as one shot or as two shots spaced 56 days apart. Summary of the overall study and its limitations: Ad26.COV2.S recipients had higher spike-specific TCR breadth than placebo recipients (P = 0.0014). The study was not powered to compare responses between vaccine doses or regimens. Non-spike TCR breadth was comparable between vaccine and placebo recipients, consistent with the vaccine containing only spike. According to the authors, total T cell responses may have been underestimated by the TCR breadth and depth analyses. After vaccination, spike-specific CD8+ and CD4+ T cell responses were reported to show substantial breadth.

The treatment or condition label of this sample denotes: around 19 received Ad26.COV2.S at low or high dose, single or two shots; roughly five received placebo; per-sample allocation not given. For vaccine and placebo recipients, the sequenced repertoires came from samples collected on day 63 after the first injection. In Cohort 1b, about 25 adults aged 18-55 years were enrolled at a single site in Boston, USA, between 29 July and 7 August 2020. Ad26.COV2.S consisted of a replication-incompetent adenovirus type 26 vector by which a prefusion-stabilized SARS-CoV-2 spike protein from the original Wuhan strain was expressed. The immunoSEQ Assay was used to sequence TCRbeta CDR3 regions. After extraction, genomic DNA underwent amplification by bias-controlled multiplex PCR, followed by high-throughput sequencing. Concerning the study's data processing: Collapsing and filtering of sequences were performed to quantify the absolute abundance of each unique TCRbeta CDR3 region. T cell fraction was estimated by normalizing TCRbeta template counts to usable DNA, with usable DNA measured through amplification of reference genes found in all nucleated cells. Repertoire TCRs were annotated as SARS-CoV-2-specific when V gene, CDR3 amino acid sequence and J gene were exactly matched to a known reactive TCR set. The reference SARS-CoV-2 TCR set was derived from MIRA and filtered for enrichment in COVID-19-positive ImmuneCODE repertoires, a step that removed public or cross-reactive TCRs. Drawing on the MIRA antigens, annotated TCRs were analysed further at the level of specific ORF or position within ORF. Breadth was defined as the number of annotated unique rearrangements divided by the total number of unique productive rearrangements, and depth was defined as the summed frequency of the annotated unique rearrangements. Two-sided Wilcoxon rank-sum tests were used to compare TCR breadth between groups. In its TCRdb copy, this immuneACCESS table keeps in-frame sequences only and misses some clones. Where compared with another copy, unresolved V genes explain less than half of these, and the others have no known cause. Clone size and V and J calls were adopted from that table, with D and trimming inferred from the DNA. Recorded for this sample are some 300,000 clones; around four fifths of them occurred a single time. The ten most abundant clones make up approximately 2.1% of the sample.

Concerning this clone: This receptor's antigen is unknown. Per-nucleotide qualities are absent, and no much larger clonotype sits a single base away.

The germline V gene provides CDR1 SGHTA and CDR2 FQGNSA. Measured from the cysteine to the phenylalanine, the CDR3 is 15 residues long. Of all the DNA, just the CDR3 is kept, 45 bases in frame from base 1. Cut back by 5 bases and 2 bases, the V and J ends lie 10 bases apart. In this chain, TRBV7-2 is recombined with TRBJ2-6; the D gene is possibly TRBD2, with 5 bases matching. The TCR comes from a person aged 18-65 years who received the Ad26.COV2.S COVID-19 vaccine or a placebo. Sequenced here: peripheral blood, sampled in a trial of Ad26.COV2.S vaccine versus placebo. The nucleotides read TGTGCCAGCAGCGGGCGGGCTACTGGGGCCAACGTCCTGACTTTC. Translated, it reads CASSGRATGANVLTF.